These T cell receptor beta chains were read from a single sample in a study of beta chain features in type 1 diabetes. Sequencing used immunoSEQ multiplex PCR; TCRdb keeps in-frame clones, though not all of them. The sample has 120,000 to 150,000 clones, less than 9% seen once; the top ten hold around 1.5%. Input material: central memory CD4+ T cells from blood. The receptors originated from a woman aged 30 to 39 in good health. The CDR3 runs from the conserved cysteine through the conserved F or W. Size is omitted from some rows. Given values are once, few, many or a class for expanded clones.

>TRBV4-3|TRBJ2-3|few
CASSHTTGRAGDTQYF
>TRBV7-2|TRBJ2-3|many
CASRRGLAGSTDTQYF
>TRBV7-3|TRBJ2-1|few
CASSLGVLGAGGPANEQFF
>TRBV4-1|TRBJ1-1|NA
CASSQGPGQMNTEAFF
>TRBV18|TRBJ2-4|many
CASSPGLAGGEGIQYF
>TRBV7-2|TRBJ2-1|few
CASSFDTIDEQFF
>TRBV9|TRBJ2-5|few
CASSRSGSYQETQYF
>TRBV7-9|TRBJ2-1|few
CASSLARTGLHNEQFF
>TRBV6-5|TRBJ1-4|few
CASSVQGREKLFF
>TRBV28|TRBJ1-4|NA
CASSSSLRGIANEKLFF
>TRBV5-4|TRBJ2-3|few
CASSFSAGAKPTDTQYF
>TRBV14|TRBJ2-1|many
CASSFGGGNEQFF
>TRBV27|TRBJ2-3|few
CASSLSLQANTQYF
>TRBV21-1|TRBJ2-1|NA
CASVTDSSYNEQFF
>TRBV5-4|TRBJ2-1|few
CASLRTGNRNEQFF
>TRBV18|TRBJ2-3|few
CASSGGLASGDTQYF
>TRBV20-1|TRBJ2-1|NA
CSARRNNEQFF
>TRBV19|TRBJ2-1|NA
CASMSGRAGEQFF
>TRBV2|TRBJ2-7|NA
CASSVMHGSYEQYF
>TRBV28|TRBJ2-3|NA
CASSWARGLTDTQYF
>TRBV4-2|TRBJ2-1|many
CASSQVGLANEQFF
>TRBV6-1|TRBJ2-1|NA
CASSTRLAGEGEQFF
>TRBV7-3|TRBJ2-7|NA
CASSLSAGGPNEQYF
>TRBV11-2|TRBJ2-1|few
CASRSLAGANYNEQFF
>TRBV18|TRBJ2-1|few
CASSPTGYSQRNEQFF
>TRBV25-1|TRBJ2-5|NA
CASSEMIPKETQYF
>TRBV5-4|TRBJ2-1|NA
CASSQLGQPGNEQFF
>TRBV4-3|TRBJ2-5|NA
CASSRRTGGWETQYF
>TRBV5-1|TRBJ2-3|many
CASLPSGSDTQYF
>TRBV28|TRBJ1-2|many
CASRTTGYGYTF
>TRBV30|TRBJ2-1|few
CAWSGGEGRYNEQFF
>TRBV28|TRBJ2-2|few
CASTDGLASGRELFF
>TRBV11-2|TRBJ1-1|few
CASSRGRNTEAFF
>TRBV27|TRBJ1-2|few
CASSSAGAVYGYTF
>TRBV19|TRBJ2-3|NA
CASTTGLAGDADTQYF
>TRBV5-1|TRBJ2-7|few
CASSLQQGIQEQYF
>TRBV15|TRBJ1-3|few
CATSREDSRNTIYF
>TRBV28|TRBJ2-5|few
CASSLFVQNQETQYF
>TRBV28|TRBJ2-5|few
CASRYSTGVGETQYF
>TRBV7-8|TRBJ2-5|NA
CASSRTPGTADRETQYF
>TRBV6-6|TRBJ1-4|few
CASNRDRGLGKLFF
>TRBV7-3|TRBJ2-1|few
CASSPTGEDNEQFF
>TRBV10-3|TRBJ2-7|NA
CATLGTGGYEQYF
>TRBV27|TRBJ2-7|NA
CASSSRGLADVTNSYEQYF
>TRBV7-2|TRBJ2-1|many
CASSLGLAGKDEQFF
>TRBV5-6|TRBJ1-5|NA
CASSLQAGSNQPQHF
>TRBV11-3|TRBJ2-5|few
CASSFSGEETQYF
>TRBV14|TRBJ1-1|NA
CASSQEERTEAFF
>TRBV7-2|TRBJ2-1|NA
CASSPTSGPQFF
>TRBV28|TRBJ2-4|few
CASSLSGWDKNIQYF